The source of this T cell receptor beta chain is a study of shared clonotypes between healthy human individuals (TCRdb year 2020). Notes on the research overall: The cohort comprised a couple of women and a few men aged 18 to 49 years. The study deeply sequenced blood TCR repertoires of about five healthy adults to estimate repertoire size and the extent of clonotype sharing between individuals. Different laboratories and diverse techniques were used to prepare libraries and sequence TCR repertoires, to increase sequencing depth and limit assay-specific biases. Between about 0.85 and 8.9 billion PBMCs per donor were obtained by leukapheresis. For each donor, CD4 naive and CD4 memory were each given three plates, CD8 naive was given two plates, and CD8 memory was given one plate.

The donors were healthy, HIV-negative adults who had no recently reported acute infections or vaccinations. All donors were Caucasian adults living in Nashville, Tennessee, USA. Magnetic negative selection was used to enrich CD4+ T cells, after which naive cells were positively selected on CD45RA and the negative fraction became the memory subset. After blood collection by leukapheresis, PBMCs were isolated using Ficoll-Histopaque density gradient centrifugation and then cryopreserved in the vapor phase of liquid nitrogen. Purity and quantity of every magnetically sorted T cell population were checked by analytical flow cytometry. Each sorted fraction had its genomic DNA isolated and then quantified by UV absorbance on a Nanodrop 2000c. Comments on this clone: The antigen this receptor binds is unknown. No base quality values were provided; no much bigger clone lies one nucleotide off.

Overall study results and their limits: Sampling was restricted to blood, and TCR repertoires in tissues likely differ from the TCR repertoires found in blood. Pairwise subsampling led to the expectation that sequencing depth would affect the degree of clonotype sharing among donors. Naive subsets generally had larger estimated clonotype richness than memory subsets did. When a handful of donors were compared, the shared fraction of clonotypes was about 5% for naive CD4, 3% to 4% for naive CD8, roughly 2.3% for memory CD4, and approximately 0.4% for memory CD8. The genetic and exposure-history diversity represented was limited by the small number of donors. Compared with non-shared clonotypes, clonotypes shared by all four sorted-subset donors had higher generation probabilities. Rarefaction of sorted-subset datasets indicated incomplete sequencing despite the large sequencing depth.

Using the deep immunoSEQ assay, multiplex PCR amplified TCR CDR3 regions from genomic DNA. Extracted genomic DNA from each cell subset was distributed evenly across all wells of several immunoSEQ 96-well plates, and each plate was treated as a replicate. For sorted subsets, around 0.2 ug genomic DNA, equal to tens of thousands of T cell genomes, was loaded into each replicate PCR. The purified libraries were quantified using a Qubit 3.0 fluorometer, sized with a Bioanalyzer 2100, and then quantified again using the KAPA Library Quantification kit. Each immunoSEQ 96-well plate was sequenced on its own single-read 150-cycle Illumina NextSeq 550 flow cell. The authors processed their data as follows. Because the immunoSEQ output included only junctional sequences and no quality scores, the filtering could not be the same as the filtering used for full-length reads. Sequences were annotated with PyIR, a Python wrapper for IgBLAST v1.9, and V/J genes and CDR3 were assigned using IMGT germline references. Reads were filtered out if the reads had weak V/J assignments (E-value above 1e-6), no CDR3, stop codons, out-of-frame junctions, or ambiguous translated residues. A V3J clonotype was defined by an identical inferred V gene, J gene, and CDR3 amino acid sequence. To compute the percentage overlap between repertoires, the number of shared unique clonotypes was divided by the size of the smaller repertoire. RTK rarefaction, the Chao1 estimator, and Recon v2.1 estimates of unobserved clonotypes were used to assess repertoire richness. OLGA was used to compute generation probabilities for all TCRbeta clonotypes that the gDNA method yielded from a handful of donors. In TCRdb, the immuneACCESS table is reduced to in-frame sequences with V and J assigned. These tables do not hold every clone; where another copy was compared, an unresolved V gene accounts for under half, and the others remain unexplained. That table gives V, J and clone size, and the DNA gave D and trimming. Here the sample has 950,000 to 1,100,000 clones; 60% to 80% occur a single time. About 1.5% of the sample is taken by the ten largest.

Material: memory CD4+ T cells sorted from blood. What the cell subset or site label conveys for this sample: CD45RA-negative fraction. The TCR comes from a man between 18 and 35 years old in good health.

The CDR3 protein is CTSSQDPLAYEQYF. Here is the DNA: TGCACCAGCAGCCAAGATCCGCTCGCCTACGAGCAGTACTTC. The receptor chain draws on TRBV1 and TRBJ2-5; the D call in the table, TRBD2, was not verified against the DNA. The end of the DNA aligns better with TRBJ2-7, so the J call may be wrong. TRBV1 is a pseudogene. The CDR3 holds 14 amino acids from the cysteine to the phenylalanine. Only the CDR3 part of the read is kept: 42 bases, read in frame from the first base.